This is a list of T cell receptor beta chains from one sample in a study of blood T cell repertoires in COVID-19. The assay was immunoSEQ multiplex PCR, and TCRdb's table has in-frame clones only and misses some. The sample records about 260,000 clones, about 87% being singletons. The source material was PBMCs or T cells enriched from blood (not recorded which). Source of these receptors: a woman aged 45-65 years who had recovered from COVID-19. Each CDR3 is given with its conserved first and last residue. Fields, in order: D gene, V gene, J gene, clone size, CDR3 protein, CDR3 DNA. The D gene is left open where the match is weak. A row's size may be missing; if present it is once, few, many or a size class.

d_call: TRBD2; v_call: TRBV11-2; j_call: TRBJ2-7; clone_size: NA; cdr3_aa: CASSRQPLTSGPLYEQYF; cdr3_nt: TGTGCCAGCAGCCGCCAACCCTTGACTAGCGGGCCCCTTTACGAGCAGTACTTC
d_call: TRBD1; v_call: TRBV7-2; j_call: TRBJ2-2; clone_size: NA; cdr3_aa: CASSLTGSAGELFF; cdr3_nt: TGTGCCAGCAGCTTGACAGGGAGTGCCGGGGAGCTGTTTTTT
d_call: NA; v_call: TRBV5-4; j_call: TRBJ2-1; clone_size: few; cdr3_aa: CASSLESPQQNSYNEQFF; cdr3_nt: TGTGCCAGCAGCTTGGAATCTCCTCAACAAAACTCCTACAATGAGCAGTTCTTC
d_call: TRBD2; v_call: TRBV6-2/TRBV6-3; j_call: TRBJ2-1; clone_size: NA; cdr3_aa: CASSLWGGEQFF; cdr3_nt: TGTGCCAGCAGCCTTTGGGGGGGTGAGCAGTTCTTC
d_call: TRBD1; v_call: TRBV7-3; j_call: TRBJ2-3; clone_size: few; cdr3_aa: CASSRSSGTGGQDTQYF; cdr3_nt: TGTGCCAGCAGCCGATCGTCTGGGACAGGGGGCCAAGATACGCAGTATTTT
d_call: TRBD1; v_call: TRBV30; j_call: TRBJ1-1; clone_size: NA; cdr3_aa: CAWRPQGAGTEAFF; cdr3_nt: TGTGCCTGGAGGCCCCAGGGGGCAGGTACTGAAGCTTTCTTT
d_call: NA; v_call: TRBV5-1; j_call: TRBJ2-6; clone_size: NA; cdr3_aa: CASSLDRKNSGANVLTF; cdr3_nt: TGCGCCAGCAGCTTGGACAGAAAGAACTCTGGGGCCAACGTCCTGACTTTC
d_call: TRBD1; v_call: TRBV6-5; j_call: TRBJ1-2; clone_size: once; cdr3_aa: CASSLTGGINYGYTF; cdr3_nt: TGTGCCAGCAGCCTTACAGGGGGGATTAACTATGGCTACACCTTC
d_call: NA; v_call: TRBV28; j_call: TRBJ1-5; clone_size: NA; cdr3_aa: CASSTGTMSGQPQHF; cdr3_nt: TGTGCCAGCAGCACCGGGACAATGTCCGGACAGCCCCAGCATTTT
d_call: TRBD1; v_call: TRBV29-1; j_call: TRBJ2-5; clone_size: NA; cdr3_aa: CSVDRTGQETQYF; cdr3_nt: TGCAGCGTTGACAGGACAGGGCAAGAGACCCAGTACTTC
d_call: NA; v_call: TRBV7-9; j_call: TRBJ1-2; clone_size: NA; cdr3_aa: CASSTPGFDDYGYTF; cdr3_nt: TGTGCCAGCAGTACCCCAGGGTTTGACGACTATGGCTACACCTTC
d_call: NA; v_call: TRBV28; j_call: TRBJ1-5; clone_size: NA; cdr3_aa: CASSFGGADQPQHF; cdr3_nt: TGTGCCAGCAGTTTCGGTGGCGCGGATCAGCCCCAGCATTTT
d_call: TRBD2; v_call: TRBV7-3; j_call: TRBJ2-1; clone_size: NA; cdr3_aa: CASRDLAGGTINEQFF; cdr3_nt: TGTGCCAGCAGGGATCTAGCGGGAGGGACTATCAATGAGCAGTTCTTC
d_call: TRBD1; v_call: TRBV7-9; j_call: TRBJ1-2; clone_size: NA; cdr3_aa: CASSSTGVDYGYTF; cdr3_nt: TGTGCCAGCAGCTCAACAGGGGTGGACTATGGCTACACCTTC
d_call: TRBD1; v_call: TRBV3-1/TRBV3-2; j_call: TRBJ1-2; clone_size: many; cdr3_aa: CASSQGWTGGAKSGYTF; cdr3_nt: TGTGCCAGCAGCCAAGGATGGACAGGGGGCGCGAAGAGTGGCTACACCTTC
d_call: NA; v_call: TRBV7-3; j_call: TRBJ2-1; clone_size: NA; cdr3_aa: CASSLEAIDNEQFF; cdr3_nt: TGTGCCAGCAGCTTAGAAGCGATAGACAATGAGCAGTTCTTC
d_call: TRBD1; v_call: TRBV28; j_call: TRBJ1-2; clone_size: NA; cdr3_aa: CASSLAGEGARGYTF; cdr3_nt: TGTGCCAGCAGTTTAGCGGGCGAGGGGGCGCGTGGCTACACCTTC
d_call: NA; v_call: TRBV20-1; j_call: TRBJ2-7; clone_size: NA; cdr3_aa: CSARDRDEQYF; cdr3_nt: TGCAGTGCTAGAGACAGGGACGAGCAGTACTTC
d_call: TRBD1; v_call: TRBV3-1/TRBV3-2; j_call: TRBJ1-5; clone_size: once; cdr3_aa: CASSHGQGQGQPQHF; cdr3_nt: TGTGCCAGCAGCCACGGACAGGGGCAGGGGCAGCCCCAGCATTTT
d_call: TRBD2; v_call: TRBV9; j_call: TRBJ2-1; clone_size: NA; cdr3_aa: CASSVAPAGDFKQFF; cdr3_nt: TGTGCCAGCAGCGTAGCCCCAGCGGGGGATTTTAAGCAGTTCTTC
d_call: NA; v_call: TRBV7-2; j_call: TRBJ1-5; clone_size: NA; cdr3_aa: CASTTQGHQPQHF; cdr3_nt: TGTGCCAGCACAACTCAGGGGCATCAGCCCCAGCATTTT
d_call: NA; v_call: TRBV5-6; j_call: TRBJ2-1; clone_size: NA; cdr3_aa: CASSPKGNEQFF; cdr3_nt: TGTGCCAGCAGCCCAAAGGGGAATGAGCAGTTCTTC
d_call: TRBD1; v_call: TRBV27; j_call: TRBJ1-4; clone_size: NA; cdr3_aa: CASRTGTVPNEKLFF; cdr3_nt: TGTGCCAGCAGAACCGGGACAGTTCCAAATGAAAAACTGTTTTTT
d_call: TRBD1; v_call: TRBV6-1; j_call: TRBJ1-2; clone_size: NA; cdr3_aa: CASSEDPGGAFGYTF; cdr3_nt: TGTGCCAGCAGTGAAGACCCAGGGGGCGCTTTTGGCTACACCTTC
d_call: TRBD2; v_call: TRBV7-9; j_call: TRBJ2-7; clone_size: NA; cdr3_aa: CASSYGTGRDEQYF; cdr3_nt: TGTGCCAGCAGCTACGGGACGGGGAGGGACGAGCAGTACTTC
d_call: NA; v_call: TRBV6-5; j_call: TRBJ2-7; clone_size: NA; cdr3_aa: CASSYSQTQQGNEQYF; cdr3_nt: TGTGCCAGCAGTTACTCACAAACACAACAGGGAAACGAGCAGTACTTC
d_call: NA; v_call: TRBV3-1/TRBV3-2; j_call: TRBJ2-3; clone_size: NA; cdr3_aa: CASSQGVTTSGDTQYF; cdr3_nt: TGTGCCAGCAGCCAAGGTGTTACTACCTCTGGAGATACGCAGTATTTT
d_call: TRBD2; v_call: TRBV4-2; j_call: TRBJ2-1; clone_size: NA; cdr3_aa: CASSQAWASGRAGSYNEQFF; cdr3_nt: TGTGCCAGCAGCCAAGCGTGGGCTAGCGGGAGGGCCGGGTCCTACAATGAGCAGTTCTTC
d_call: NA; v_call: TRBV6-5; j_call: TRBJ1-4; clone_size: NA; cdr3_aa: CASSPPPGMVFF; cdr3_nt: TGTGCCAGCAGTCCACCACCGGGTATGGTGTTTTTT
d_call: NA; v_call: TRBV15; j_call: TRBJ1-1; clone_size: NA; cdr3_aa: CATSRDFFGAAEAFF; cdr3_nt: TGTGCCACCAGCAGAGATTTTTTTGGTGCAGCTGAAGCTTTCTTT
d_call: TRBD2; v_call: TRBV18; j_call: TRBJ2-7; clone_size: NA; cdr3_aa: CASSRGTSVSSYEQYF; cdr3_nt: TGTGCCAGCTCTAGAGGGACTAGCGTGAGCTCCTACGAGCAGTACTTC
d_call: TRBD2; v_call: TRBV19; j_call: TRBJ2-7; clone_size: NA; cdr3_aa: CASSPPLGLAGNRYEQYF; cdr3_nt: TGTGCCAGTAGTCCCCCTCTCGGACTAGCCGGAAACCGCTACGAGCAGTACTTC
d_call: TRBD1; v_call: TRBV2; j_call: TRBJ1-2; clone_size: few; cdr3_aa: CASSEGVSRGGYTF; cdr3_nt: TGTGCCAGCAGCGAAGGTGTCAGCAGGGGGGGCTACACCTTC
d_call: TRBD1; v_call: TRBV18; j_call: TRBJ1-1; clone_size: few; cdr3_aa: CASSPPGQGAAFF; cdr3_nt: TGTGCCAGCTCACCACCGGGACAGGGGGCCGCTTTCTTT
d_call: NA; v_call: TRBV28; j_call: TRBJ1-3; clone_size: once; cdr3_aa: CASTTDSNSGNTIYF; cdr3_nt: TGTGCCAGCACAACTGACAGTAACTCTGGAAACACCATATATTTT
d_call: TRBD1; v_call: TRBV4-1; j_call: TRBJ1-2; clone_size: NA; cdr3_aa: CASSQPFLRQGDDYGYTF; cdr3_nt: TGCGCCAGCAGCCAACCTTTCCTAAGACAGGGAGACGACTATGGCTACACCTTC
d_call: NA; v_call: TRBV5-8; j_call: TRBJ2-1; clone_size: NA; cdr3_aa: CASSLDWDEQFF; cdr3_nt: TGTGCCAGCAGCTTAGACTGGGATGAGCAGTTCTTC
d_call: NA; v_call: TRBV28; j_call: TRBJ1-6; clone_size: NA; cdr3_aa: CASSPLQGYSYNSPLHF; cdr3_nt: TGTGCCAGCAGTCCGTTACAGGGTTACTCCTATAATTCACCCCTCCACTTT
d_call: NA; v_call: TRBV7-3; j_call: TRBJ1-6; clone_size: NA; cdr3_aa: CASSLESYSPLHF; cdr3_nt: TGTGCCAGCAGCTTAGAGAGCTATTCACCCCTCCACTTT
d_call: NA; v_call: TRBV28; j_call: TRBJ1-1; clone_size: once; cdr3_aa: CASKQTPPVMNTEAFF; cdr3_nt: TGTGCCAGCAAACAGACCCCCCCAGTAATGAACACTGAAGCTTTCTTT
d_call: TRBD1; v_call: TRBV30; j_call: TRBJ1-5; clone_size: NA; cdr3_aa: CAWILDRSFNQPQHF; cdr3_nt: TGTGCCTGGATCCTGGACAGGTCTTTCAATCAGCCCCAGCATTTT
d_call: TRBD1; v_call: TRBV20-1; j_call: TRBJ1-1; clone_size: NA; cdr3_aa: CSASSGTGEKAFF; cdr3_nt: TGCAGTGCTAGTTCCGGGACAGGGGAAAAAGCTTTCTTT
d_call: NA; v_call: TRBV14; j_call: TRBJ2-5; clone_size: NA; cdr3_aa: CASSLRGFGWTQYF; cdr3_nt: TGTGCCAGCAGCCTCCGCGGGTTTGGGTGGACCCAGTACTTC
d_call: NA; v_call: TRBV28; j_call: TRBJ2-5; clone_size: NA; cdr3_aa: CASSSPETQYF; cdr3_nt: TGTGCCAGCAGTTCCCCGGAGACCCAGTACTTC
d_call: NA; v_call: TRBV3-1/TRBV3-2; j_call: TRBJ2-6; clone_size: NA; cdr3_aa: CASSQGGGFGANVLTF; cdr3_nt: TGTGCCAGCAGCCAGGGAGGGGGATTCGGGGCCAACGTCCTGACTTTC
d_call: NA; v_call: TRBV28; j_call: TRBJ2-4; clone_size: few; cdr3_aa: CASSSGEGGDF; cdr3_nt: TGTGCCAGCAGTTCCGGGGAAGGAGGCGACTTC
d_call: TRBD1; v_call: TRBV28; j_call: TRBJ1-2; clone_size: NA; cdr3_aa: CASSHRQGGYGYTF; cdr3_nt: TGTGCCAGCAGTCACCGACAGGGAGGCTATGGCTACACCTTC
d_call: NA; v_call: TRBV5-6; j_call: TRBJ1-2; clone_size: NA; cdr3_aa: CASSLLGGGYTF; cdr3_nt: TGTGCCAGCAGCTTATTAGGGGGAGGCTACACCTTC
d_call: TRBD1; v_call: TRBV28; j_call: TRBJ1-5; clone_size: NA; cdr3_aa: CASSRTGNSNQPQHF; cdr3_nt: TGTGCCAGCAGTCGGACAGGGAATAGCAATCAGCCCCAGCATTTT
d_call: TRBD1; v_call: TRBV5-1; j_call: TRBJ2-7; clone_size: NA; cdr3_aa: CASSLGGTATYEQYF; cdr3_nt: TGCGCCAGCAGCTTGGGTGGGACAGCTACCTACGAGCAGTACTTC
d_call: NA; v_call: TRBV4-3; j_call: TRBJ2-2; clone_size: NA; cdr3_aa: CASSQRGHANTGELFF; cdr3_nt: TGCGCCAGCAGCCAACGTGGACACGCGAACACCGGGGAGCTGTTTTTT
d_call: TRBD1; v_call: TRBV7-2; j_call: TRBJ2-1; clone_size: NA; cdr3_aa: CASSLGGTGGLEQFF; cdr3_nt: TGTGCCAGCAGCTTAGGGGGAACAGGGGGCCTTGAGCAGTTCTTC
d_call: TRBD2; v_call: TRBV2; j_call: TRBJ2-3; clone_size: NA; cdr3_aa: CASRGLAGVDTQYF; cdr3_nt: TGTGCCAGCAGAGGCCTAGCGGGGGTGGATACGCAGTATTTT
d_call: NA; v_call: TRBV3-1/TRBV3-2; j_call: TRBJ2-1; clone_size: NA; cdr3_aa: CASSQTSGPWDEQFF; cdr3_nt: TGTGCCAGCAGCCAAACAAGCGGCCCATGGGATGAGCAGTTCTTC
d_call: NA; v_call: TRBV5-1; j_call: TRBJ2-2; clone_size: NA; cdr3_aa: CASSSTIQNPLMNTGELFF; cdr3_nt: TGCGCCAGCAGCTCGACCATACAGAATCCCCTAATGAACACCGGGGAGCTGTTTTTT